Presented here are 7 T cell receptor beta chains from one specimen sequenced in a study of Ad26.COV2.S vaccination and SARS-CoV-2 variants. Specified treatment: around 19 received Ad26.COV2.S at low or high dose, single or two shots; about 5 received placebo; per-sample allocation not given. It was on day 63 after the first vaccine or placebo injection that samples were taken. Method: immunoSEQ multiplex PCR; TCRdb's copy keeps in-frame clones and lacks some. This table has about 250,000 clones, around nine tenths appearing once. This specimen consisted of peripheral blood, obtained in a trial of Ad26.COV2.S vaccine versus placebo. All receptors derive from a person aged 18 to 59 who received the Ad26.COV2.S COVID-19 vaccine or a placebo.

This clone was seen a few times. The gene calls are TRBV6-2 or TRBV6-3 and TRBJ2-6, with 10 bases aligning to TRBD1. This CDR3 has 18 amino acids. Germline-derived CDR1 and CDR2 are MNHEY and SVGEGT. V gave up 3 bases and J gave up 0 bases; unmatched junction bases: 5. The CDR3 region has the DNA TGTGCCAGCAGTTATTGGGACAGGGGATTCTCTGGGGCCAACGTCCTGACTTTC. Protein product: CASSYWDRGFSGANVLTF.

This rearrangement joins TRBV18 to TRBJ2-1; possible D gene TRBD2, 5 bases. Trimming shortened V by 3 bases and J by 5 bases, and 17 bases separated the two germline ends. CDR3 size: 16 residues. Germline V gene sequence: CDR1 KGHSH, CDR2 LQKENI. The CDR3 DNA is TGTGCCAGCTCACCCGCGGGTAGCGACTACCACAATGAGCAGTTCTTC. Its protein product is CASSPAGSDYHNEQFF.

V usage is TRBV14 and J usage is TRBJ2-3; D is unclear. Trimming stripped 3 bases from V and 5 bases from J, with 12 bases between. The CDR3 has 14 residues. CDR1 SGHDN and CDR2 FVKESK come from the germline V gene. This CDR3 is CASSHSSSEDTQYF. DNA for the CDR3: TGTGCCAGCAGCCACAGTAGCTCAGAAGATACGCAGTATTTT.

The J gene is TRBJ1-4, the V gene TRBV6-1, with D possibly TRBD1 on 6 matching bases. Trimming took off 2 bases at V and 10 bases at J, with 17 bases between the two ends. The germline V gene encodes CDR1 MNHNS and CDR2 SASEGT. CDR3 length: 15 residues. CDR3: CASSETGQGKGKLFF. CDR3 nucleotides: TGTGCCAGCAGTGAAACCGGGCAGGGGAAGGGAAAACTGTTTTTT.

V usage is TRBV7-3 and J usage is TRBJ2-1, with 11 bases identical to TRBD2. The germline gives CDR1 SGHTA, CDR2 FQGTGA. V gave up 5 bases and J gave up 3 bases; unmatched junction bases: 6. The CDR3 has 16 amino acids. For the CDR3, the DNA is TGTGCCAGCAGCATTCTAGCGGGAGGCCACTACAATGAGCAGTTCTTC. Translation gives CASSILAGGHYNEQFF.

V usage is TRBV4-1 and J usage is TRBJ1-1, with TRBD1 matching 8 bases. This CDR3 has 12 residues. Germline V gene sequence: CDR1 MGHRA, CDR2 YSYEKL. Germline trimming cut 6 bases from V and 10 bases from J; bases unmatched to any gene: 7. CDR3 loop: CASRGWDRTAFF. CDR3 sequence (DNA): TGCGCCAGCAGAGGTTGGGACAGGACAGCTTTCTTT.

On this clone: One end of the junction does not line up with germline, which may come from a read error. The chain combines TRBV10-3 with TRBJ2-5; 7 bases map to TRBD1. The germline V gene encodes CDR1 ENHRY and CDR2 SYGVKD. The CDR3 is 12 residues long. CDR3 region: CAISESNRDSNF. The CDR3 DNA follows: TGTGCCATCAGTGAGTCAAACCGGGACAGCAACTTC.